What follows are 21 T cell receptor beta chains derived from one specimen sequenced in a study of T cell responses to AZD1222 COVID-19 vaccine. TCRdb's table, derived via immunoSEQ multiplex PCR, lists solely in-frame clones and lacks some. The data show roughly 100,000 clones, around nine tenths seen once. The sequences come from peripheral blood, collected on day 0 of AZD1222 vaccination. These TCRs come from an adult in good health.

The chain has TRBV28 and TRBJ2-1; 8 positions match TRBD2. Germline CDR1 reads MDHEN; CDR2 reads SYDVKM. CDR3 length equals 15 residues. The J segment lost 8 bases and the V segment lost 1 base, leaving 7 bases of the junction unmatched. The CDR3 nucleotides read TGTGCCAGCAGTTTATCCCTAGTAGCGGGACATGAGCAGTTCTTC. This translates into CASSLSLVAGHEQFF. Complete variable domain (other parts from reference TRBV28 and TRBJ2-1): DVKVTQSSRYLVKRTGEKVFLECVQDMDHENMFWYRQDPGLGLRLIYFSYDVKMKEKGDIPEGYSVSREKKERFSLILESASTNQTSMYLCASSLSLVAGHEQFFGPGTRLTVL.

The chain joins TRBV6-2 or TRBV6-3 to TRBJ2-3; 12 bases are a match to TRBD2. Per germline, CDR1 MNHEY and CDR2 SVGEGT. J was trimmed by 0 bases and V by 4 bases; bases with no gene match: 8. The CDR3 spans 18 residues. CDR3 in DNA: TGTGCCAGCAGTTCTAGACCCGGACTAGCGGGAAGCACAGATACGCAGTATTTT. Protein sequence: CASSSRPGLAGSTDTQYF.

The chain uses TRBV10-3 and TRBJ2-3; weak D call: TRBD2 (5 bases). The germline CDR1 and CDR2 sequences are ENHRY and SYGVKD. This CDR3 region has 14 residues. The ends were cut back, 3 bases at V and 0 bases at J, with 7 bases in the middle. The CDR3 loop is CAISESGSTDTQYF. In nucleotides, the CDR3 is TGTGCCATCAGTGAATCGGGGAGCACAGATACGCAGTATTTT.

The V and J genes are TRBV6-2 or TRBV6-3 and TRBJ2-5, with 8 positions matching TRBD1. V was pared by 3 bases and J by 4 bases, with 7 bases of the junction left unmatched. Germline V gives CDR1 MNHEY, CDR2 SVGEGT. CDR3 length: 15 residues. The CDR3 nucleotides are TGTGCCAGCAGTTATTACGGACAGGGCCTAGAGACCCAGTACTTC. Translation: CASSYYGQGLETQYF.

The chain carries TRBV7-2 and TRBJ2-1, with 10 bases that match TRBD2. Trimming cost V 3 bases and J 7 bases; bases outside gene matches: 6. CDR3 length: 15 residues. Germline-derived CDR1 and CDR2 are SGHTA and FQGNSA. CDR3 in amino acids: CASSLSGRARNEQFF. CDR3 coding DNA: TGTGCCAGCAGCTTGAGCGGGAGGGCCCGGAATGAGCAGTTCTTC.

The genes are TRBV4-3 and TRBJ1-6, with 8 bases that match TRBD1. With V trimmed by 6 bases and J by 8 bases, 9 bases remained unmatched. Germline assignment: CDR1 LGHNA and CDR2 YSLEER. There are 15 residues in the CDR3. CDR3 in DNA: TGCGCCAGCAGTTTCACGGACAGGGACGATTCACCCCTCCACTTT. Protein: CASSFTDRDDSPLHF.

The chain employs TRBV7-8 and TRBJ2-3, with D possibly being TRBD1 or TRBD2 (5 bases each). The CDR3 length is 14 residues. Looked up from germline, CDR1 is SGHVS and CDR2 is FQNEAQ. Trimming stripped 6 bases from V and 10 bases from J, with 20 bases between. The CDR3 reads CASSPKRGGGAQYF. The CDR3 DNA reads TGTGCCAGCAGTCCTAAGAGGGGCGGTGGGGCGCAGTATTTT.

This clone was detected only once. The chain recombines TRBV27 with TRBJ1-1; 7 bases agree with TRBD1. With 7 bases clipped from V and 3 bases from J, the junction kept 14 bases outside the gene matches. In germline, CDR1 is MNHEY, CDR2 SMNVEV (reference sequence). The CDR3 runs 16 residues. The CDR3 nucleotides read TGTGCCAGCAACCCAGGGGGGCCTCATACGGACACTGAAGCTTTCTTT. The encoded protein is CASNPGGPHTDTEAFF.

The V and J genes are TRBV14 and TRBJ2-7; the D gene could be TRBD1 or TRBD2 (6 bases each). The CDR3 consists of 12 residues. Germline V lookup: CDR1 SGHDN, CDR2 FVKESK. Deletions cut 4 bases from V and 7 bases from J, with 11 bases between. The CDR3 DNA reads as TGTGCCAGCAGCCGGGGGGCTTTTGAGCAGTACTTC. Its translation is CASSRGAFEQYF. Full variable domain (outside the CDR3, taken from reference TRBV14 and TRBJ2-7): EAGVTQFPSHSVIEKGQTVTLRCDPISGHDNLYWYRRVMGKEIKFLLHFVKESKQDESGMPNNRFLAERTGGTYSTLKVQPAELEDSGVYFCASSRGAFEQYFGPGTRLTVT.

The chain joins TRBV11-2 to TRBJ2-5; D unclear. Germline CDR1 SGHAT, CDR2 FQNNGV. CDR3 length: 12 residues. V shed 0 bases and J shed 5 bases, with 4 bases lying between them. This CDR3 is CASSLEGETQYF. CDR3 bases: TGTGCCAGCAGCTTAGAGGGGGAGACCCAGTACTTC. The entire variable domain, with the rest obtained from reference TRBV11-2 and TRBJ2-5, is as follows: EAGVAQSPRYKIIEKRQSVAFWCNPISGHATLYWYQQILGQGPKLLIQFQNNGVVDDSQLPKDRFSAERLKGVDSTLKIQPAKLEDSAVYLCASSLEGETQYFGPGTRLLVL.

The CDR3 region is CASSYPGQQETQYF. In nucleotides, the CDR3 is TGTGCCAGCAGTTACCCGGGACAGCAAGAGACCCAGTACTTC. This chain uses TRBV6-5 with TRBJ2-5; 7 positions agree with TRBD1. In germline, CDR1 is MNHEY, CDR2 SVGAGI. This CDR3 has 14 amino acids. With V trimmed by 2 bases and J by 2 bases, 2 bases remained unmatched.

The V call is TRBV11-3, the J call TRBJ2-1, with 13 positions matching TRBD2. CDR1 and CDR2 (germline): SGHNT, YENEEA. Germline trimming cut 6 bases from V and 7 bases from J; bases unmatched to any gene: 6. The length of the CDR3 is 15 residues. The CDR3, as DNA: TGTGCCAGCAGGACACTAGCGGGGGGGAAAAATGAGCAGTTCTTC. This encodes CASRTLAGGKNEQFF. The full variable domain, completed using reference TRBV11-3 and TRBJ2-1, is EAGVVQSPRYKIIEKKQPVAFWCNPISGHNTLYWYLQNLGQGPELLIRYENEEAVDDSQLPKDRFSAERLKGVDSTLKIQPAELGDSAVYLCASRTLAGGKNEQFFGPGTRLTVL.

The rearrangement uses TRBV7-2 and TRBJ1-2; D is uncertain. Germline lookup yields CDR1 SGHTA and CDR2 FQGNSA. The V gene lost 2 bases and the J gene lost 4 bases, with 20 bases spanning the gap. The CDR3 totals 17 residues. DNA for the CDR3: TGTGCCAGCAGCTTATCGCCCTCAGTCTCCTGGCGCTATGGCTACACCTTC. This codes for CASSLSPSVSWRYGYTF.

This chain links TRBV4-1 with TRBJ2-1; D remains unclear. The CDR3 loop spans 14 amino acids. The germline V gene has CDR1 MGHRA and CDR2 YSYEKL. Trimming cost V 3 bases and J 5 bases, with 11 bases left between them. DNA for the CDR3: TGCGCCAGCAGCCAGCCCCGTTACAACAATGAGCAGTTCTTC. Protein product: CASSQPRYNNEQFF.

The J gene is TRBJ2-1, the V gene TRBV10-1, with no clear D. The CDR3 contains 16 residues. The V gene lost 4 bases and the J gene lost 0 bases, with 13 bases spanning the gap. The germline V gene has CDR1 WNHNN and CDR2 SYGVQD (reference sequence). The CDR3 is CASSATEYYSYNEQFF. DNA for the CDR3: TGCGCCAGCAGTGCAACAGAGTACTACTCCTACAATGAGCAGTTCTTC.

The V and J genes are TRBV7-8 and TRBJ2-1; 7 bases fit TRBD2. CDR3 length: 19 amino acids. The J segment lost 5 bases and the V segment lost 5 bases, leaving 21 bases of the junction unmatched. Germline V gene data show CDR1 as SGHVS and CDR2 as FQNEAQ. The CDR3 sequence: CASSPGRTLKRGYDNEQFF. The CDR3 nucleotides are TGTGCCAGCAGCCCGGGACGGACCCTCAAGCGGGGATATGACAATGAGCAGTTCTTC.

The chain links TRBV12-3 or TRBV12-4 to TRBJ1-4, with D maybe TRBD1 (6 bases). The germline V and J ends were trimmed by 6 bases and 4 bases, with 9 bases remaining between them. CDR3 length: 13 residues. In nucleotides, the CDR3 is TGTGCCAGCAGGCAGGGGTTTAATGAAAAACTGTTTTTT. It is translated as CASRQGFNEKLFF.

This chain links TRBV11-2 with TRBJ2-7, with D perhaps TRBD2 (5 bases). In germline, CDR1 is SGHAT, CDR2 FQNNGV. Trimming stripped 0 bases from V and 4 bases from J, with 7 bases between. The CDR3 has 13 amino acids. CDR3 DNA: TGTGCCAGCAGCTTAGATGAGGGTTACGAGCAGTACTTC. It specifies CASSLDEGYEQYF.

J is TRBJ1-5 and V is TRBV6-5; D not resolved. Germline V gene sequence: CDR1 MNHEY, CDR2 SVGAGI. The V end was cut by 7 bases, the J end by 1 base, with 14 bases between. The CDR3 covers 15 residues. Here the CDR3 reads CASTDLGRSNQPQHF. CDR3 nucleotides: TGTGCCAGCACCGACCTGGGAAGAAGCAATCAGCCCCAGCATTTT.

The chain employs TRBV5-1 and TRBJ1-2; 11 bases align to TRBD1. CDR1 and CDR2 (germline): SGHRS, YFSETQ. V shed 4 bases, J shed 8 bases, and the junction held 10 bases outside the gene matches. The CDR3 loop spans 15 amino acids. This CDR3 reads CASSNDGQGARGYTF. The CDR3 nucleotides read TGCGCCAGCAGCAACGACGGACAGGGGGCGCGGGGCTACACCTTC.

This chain uses TRBV28 with TRBJ1-5, with unresolved D. The CDR3 runs to 13 residues. CDR1 and CDR2 from the germline V gene are MDHEN and SYDVKM. With 6 bases removed from V and 3 bases from J, the gap between germline ends came to 9 bases. The CDR3 DNA reads as TGTGCCAGCAGCCCTCCCTCCAATCAGCCCCAGCATTTT. It translates to CASSPPSNQPQHF.